One TCR beta chain is described in this entry. The data were taken from a study of blood T cells in healthy people across ages. The CDR3 runs to 16 residues. The germline V and J ends were trimmed by 3 bases and 4 bases, with 15 bases remaining between them. Germline CDR1 is SGHTA and CDR2 is FQGNSA. Through a sample-barcoded 5' primer and a J-beta primer mix, a second PCR was run for roughly 7 to 11 cycles. TCRdb fed the 5' RACE reads into MiXCR, producing one record per CDR3 protein. The sample carries about 510,000 distinct CDR3 sequences, about 27% recorded once. The same data also went into a second study, on T cells of mothers and their children.

The rearrangement joins TRBV7-2 to TRBJ1-4, with TRBD1 as a possible D gene (6 bases). The TCR comes from a boy aged 2 to 9 in good health. The specimen was blood. The CDR3: CASSFNPGQLNEKLFF. The DNA for the CDR3 is TGTGCCAGCAGCTTTAACCCCGGACAGCTTAATGAAAAACTGTTTTTT. The variable domain in full, with the rest retrieved from reference TRBV7-2 and TRBJ1-4, is GAGVSQSPSNKVTEKGKDVELRCDPISGHTALYWYRQSLGQGLEFLIYFQGNSAPDKSGLPSDRFSAERTGGSVSTLTIQRTQQEDSAVYLCASSFNPGQLNEKLFFGSGTQLSVL.